A selection of T cell receptor beta chains follows, all from one sample in a study of chemoradiotherapy in HPV16-positive cancers. Here immunoSEQ multiplex PCR was the method, and the copy in TCRdb shows in-frame clones only, minus some. The sample lists 7,500 to 9,500 clones, about three quarters occurring once. This sample was obtained from a patient who underwent chemoradiotherapy. These receptors were taken from a human donor with HPV-associated anogenital cancer. The CDR3 runs from the conserved cysteine through the conserved F or W. The D gene is left open where the match is weak. Rows may omit the clone size; those that give it use once, few, many or a size class.

-	TRBV7-9	TRBJ2-1	TRBD2	CASSPLAGASLGEQFF	TGTGCCAGCAGCCCCCTAGCGGGGGCCTCCTTGGGTGAGCAGTTCTTC
few	TRBV4-1	TRBJ2-1	-	CASSQQRYEQFF	TGCGCCAGCAGCCAACAGAGGTATGAGCAGTTCTTC
-	TRBV9	TRBJ2-3	-	CASSLSGKLDTQYF	TGTGCCAGCAGTCTTTCGGGGAAGCTAGATACGCAGTATTTT
-	TRBV19	TRBJ2-4	-	CASSFGGGWTKNIQYF	TGTGCCAGTAGTTTTGGGGGTGGATGGACCAAAAACATTCAGTACTTC
-	TRBV5-6	TRBJ2-1	TRBD2	CASTYRGLGNEQFF	TGTGCCAGCACCTATCGTGGACTAGGCAATGAGCAGTTCTTC
few	TRBV15	TRBJ1-1	-	CATSRVLSNTEAFF	TGTGCCACCAGCAGAGTCCTCTCCAACACTGAAGCTTTCTTT
few	TRBV18	TRBJ2-5	-	CASSPVMEETQYF	TGTGCCAGCTCACCGGTCATGGAAGAGACCCAGTACTTC
once	TRBV7-3	TRBJ1-1	TRBD1	CASSPTGVTEAFF	TGTGCCAGCAGCCCCACAGGGGTCACTGAAGCTTTCTTT
-	TRBV27	TRBJ2-1	-	CASSLEGPADEQFF	TGTGCCAGCAGTTTAGAGGGGCCGGCGGATGAGCAGTTCTTC
-	TRBV4-1	TRBJ2-5	-	CASSHVSGPQETQYF	TGCGCCAGCAGCCACGTAAGCGGGCCCCAAGAGACCCAGTACTTC
-	TRBV13	TRBJ2-1	-	CASSLPEQSNEQFF	TGTGCCAGCAGCCTACCGGAACAGAGCAATGAGCAGTTCTTC
-	TRBV28	TRBJ1-6	TRBD1	CASSPGQGGSPLHF	TGTGCCAGCAGTCCGGGACAGGGTGGTTCACCCCTCCACTTT
few	TRBV6-1	TRBJ2-7	-	CASSDYEQYF	TGTGCCAGCAGTGACTACGAGCAGTACTTC
once	TRBV7-2	TRBJ2-2	TRBD1	CASRRQGNTGELFF	TGTGCCAGCAGACGACAGGGAAACACCGGGGAGCTGTTTTTT
-	TRBV6-1	TRBJ2-1	-	CASRRTYSNNEQFF	TGTGCCAGCAGACGGACGTATTCCAACAATGAGCAGTTCTTC
-	TRBV5-1	TRBJ2-2	TRBD1	CASRPIGQGQFTGELFF	TGCGCCAGCAGACCCATAGGACAGGGGCAGTTCACCGGGGAGCTGTTTTTT
-	TRBV4-3	TRBJ1-4	-	CASSQGTGTEKLFF	TGCGCCAGCAGCCAAGGCACAGGCACTGAAAAACTGTTTTTT
-	TRBV9	TRBJ2-6	TRBD2	CASSVAGGRVANVLTF	TGTGCCAGCAGCGTAGCGGGGGGGCGAGTGGCCAACGTCCTGACTTTC
-	TRBV27	TRBJ1-3	-	CASGTSSGNTIYF	TGTGCCAGCGGGACAAGCTCTGGAAACACCATATATTTT
-	TRBV5-1	TRBJ1-4	TRBD1	CASSLGDRAQKLFF	TGCGCCAGCAGCTTGGGGGACAGGGCACAAAAACTGTTTTTT
-	TRBV19	TRBJ2-1	TRBD1	CASSIGTDISYNEQFF	TGTGCCAGTAGTATTGGGACAGATATAAGCTACAATGAGCAGTTCTTC
-	TRBV5-6	TRBJ1-1	-	CASSLTPGRDTEAFF	TGTGCCAGCAGCTTGACCCCAGGGCGAGACACTGAAGCTTTCTTT
-	TRBV2	TRBJ2-1	-	CASMRGDYNEQFF	TGTGCCAGCATGAGGGGGGACTACAATGAGCAGTTCTTC
few	TRBV21-1	TRBJ1-1	-	CATQNNTEAFF	TGTGCCACCCAGAACAACACTGAAGCTTTCTTT
-	TRBV4-1	TRBJ1-2	-	CASSQDQYPGAGSHGYTF	TGCGCCAGCAGCCAAGATCAATACCCAGGCGCAGGGAGCCATGGCTACACCTTC
-	TRBV28	TRBJ1-6	-	CASSSPDTNPNSPLHF	TGTGCCAGCAGTTCACCAGACACTAACCCCAATTCACCCCTCCACTTT
-	TRBV4-1	TRBJ2-6	-	CASSQGLSLSGANVLTF	TGCGCCAGCAGCCAAGGACTGTCACTCTCTGGGGCCAACGTCCTGACTTTC
-	TRBV6-6	TRBJ2-3	-	CVSTARVRTDTQYF	TGCGTTTCAACCGCGCGGGTTCGCACAGATACGCAGTATTTT
-	TRBV7-9	TRBJ1-2	TRBD1	CASSQGTGAFHGYTF	TGTGCCAGCAGCCAAGGGACAGGGGCATTTCATGGCTACACCTTC
few	TRBV9	TRBJ1-2	-	CAHTAGVLSYGYTF	TGTGCACACACGGCAGGGGTCCTTAGCTATGGCTACACCTTC
once	TRBV6-4	TRBJ2-3	TRBD2	CASSLTSGGSTDTQYF	TGTGCCAGCAGTTTGACTAGCGGGGGTAGCACAGATACGCAGTATTTT
once	TRBV7-6	TRBJ2-5	TRBD2	CASSQAGGYQETQYF	TGTGCCAGCAGCCAAGCGGGGGGATACCAAGAGACCCAGTACTTC
few	TRBV6-1	TRBJ1-2	-	CASRMTDGYTF	TGTGCCAGCAGGATGACAGATGGCTACACCTTC
-	TRBV4-3	TRBJ1-2	-	CASSPGTADFYGYTF	TGCGCCAGCAGCCCAGGCACAGCGGACTTCTATGGCTACACCTTC
once	TRBV5-6	TRBJ1-3	TRBD1	CASSSGQAGNTIYF	TGTGCCAGCAGCTCGGGACAGGCCGGAAACACCATATATTTT
-	TRBV28	TRBJ1-2	TRBD1	CASSSQGAGRGYTF	TGTGCCAGCAGTTCCCAGGGGGCGGGTCGTGGCTACACCTTC
few	TRBV18	TRBJ2-3	-	CASSPQADTQYF	TGTGCCAGCTCACCCCAAGCAGATACGCAGTATTTT
-	TRBV5-4	TRBJ2-5	TRBD2	CASSLAGGQETQYF	TGTGCCAGCAGCCTAGCGGGGGGCCAAGAGACCCAGTACTTC
-	TRBV19	TRBJ1-6	TRBD1	CASAEGTGRNSPLHF	TGTGCCAGTGCCGAAGGGACAGGGCGTAATTCACCCCTCCACTTT
-	TRBV4-3	TRBJ2-6	-	CASSPRLGSGANVLTF	TGCGCCAGCAGTCCTAGGTTGGGCTCTGGGGCCAACGTCCTGACTTTC
-	TRBV4-2	TRBJ2-5	-	CASSRGQEQETQYF	TGTGCCAGCAGCCGCGGGCAGGAACAAGAGACCCAGTACTTC
-	TRBV9	TRBJ2-7	-	CASGGGGSPIYEQYF	TGTGCCAGCGGAGGGGGGGGGTCCCCAATTTACGAGCAGTACTTC
-	TRBV10-3	TRBJ2-1	TRBD2	CAIGASGDYNEQFF	TGTGCCATCGGGGCTAGCGGGGACTACAATGAGCAGTTCTTC
few	TRBV9	TRBJ2-1	-	CASSAIGLKEAEQFF	TGTGCCAGCAGCGCCATCGGACTAAAGGAGGCTGAGCAGTTCTTC
-	TRBV2	TRBJ2-1	TRBD2	CASSAGTSGYNEQFF	TGTGCCAGCAGCGCCGGGACTAGCGGGTACAATGAGCAGTTCTTC
-	TRBV12-5	TRBJ2-1	-	CASGLAGTTGNEQFF	TGTGCTAGTGGTTTGGCCGGGACAACCGGGAATGAGCAGTTCTTC
-	TRBV2	TRBJ1-4	TRBD1	CASTRDRGGFNEKLFF	TGTGCCAGCACCCGGGACAGGGGTGGTTTTAATGAAAAACTGTTTTTT
-	TRBV29-1	TRBJ2-7	TRBD1	CSVLTGRHYEQYF	TGCAGCGTCCTGACAGGGCGTCACTACGAGCAGTACTTC
-	TRBV6-5	TRBJ2-2	-	CASRGEQPGELFF	TGTGCCAGCAGGGGAGAGCAGCCCGGGGAGCTGTTTTTT